One sample yielded the 18 T cell receptor beta chains listed below, sequenced in a study of a mutant IDH1 vaccine in newly diagnosed glioma. The table came from immunoSEQ multiplex PCR; TCRdb's copy has only in-frame clones and leaves some out. The sample contains 85,000 to 100,000 clones, approximately 90% of which appear only once. Noted time point: baseline, week 1 (first vaccination visit). Treatment denoted: pre-vaccination baseline after standard-of-care therapy. The source material was PBMCs, sampled from a glioma patient treated with radiotherapy, temozolomide or both. These receptor sequences come from a woman aged 50 to 60 with glioma.

This clone has only one observation. The CDR3: CASTEGHPYEQYF. The CDR3 DNA reads as TGTGCCAGCACGGAGGGACATCCCTACGAGCAGTACTTC. The rearrangement uses TRBV6-1 and TRBJ2-7; D assignment may be TRBD1 or TRBD2 (6 bases each). With 7 bases removed from V and 2 bases from J, the gap between germline ends came to 12 bases. CDR1 MNHNS and CDR2 SASEGT come from the germline V gene. The CDR3 runs 13 residues.

The chain recombines TRBV5-8 with TRBJ2-5; D is unclear. The V gene's germline CDR1 is SGHTS and CDR2 YDEGEE. V was cut by 6 bases and J by 2 bases, with 17 bases left in between. The CDR3 is 15 residues long. The CDR3 sequence is CASTPWPATQETQYF. The CDR3 DNA sequence: TGTGCCAGCACCCCATGGCCAGCCACTCAAGAGACCCAGTACTTC.

The chain joins TRBV5-4 to TRBJ1-1, with no clear D. The CDR3 is made up of 11 amino acids. Between the trimmed V and J ends, which lost 9 bases and 1 base, there was a span of 7 bases. From germline, CDR1 is SGHNT and CDR2 YYREEE (reference sequence). CDR3 bases: TGTGCCACCCAGAGGAACACTGAAGCTTTCTTT. Residues: CATQRNTEAFF.

This clone has just a few counts. This sequence joins TRBV7-3 and TRBJ2-1; a possible D gene is TRBD1 (5 bases). CDR3 size: 15 residues. The V end was cut by 6 bases, the J end by 0 bases, with 12 bases between. CDR1 is SGHTA and CDR2 is FQGTGA in the germline V gene. The CDR3 bases are TGTGCCAGCAGTACTCAGGGTAGCTCCTACAATGAGCAGTTCTTC. It encodes CASSTQGSSYNEQFF.

The chain recombines TRBV2 with TRBJ1-4; TRBD1 is a possible D gene (5 bases). CDR1 is SNHLY, CDR2 FYNNEI, per germline. The V end was cut by 3 bases, the J end by 0 bases, with 8 bases between. The CDR3 sequence is 15 residues long. This chain's CDR3 is CASSEGTATNEKLFF. The CDR3 DNA sequence: TGTGCCAGCAGTGAGGGGACTGCAACTAATGAAAAACTGTTTTTT.

The rearrangement links TRBV15 to TRBJ2-7, with TRBD2 identical over 7 bases. Losses at the gene ends were 3 bases for V and 7 bases for J; bases not matched to a gene: 12. CDR1 and CDR2 from the germline V gene are LNHNV and YYDKDF (reference sequence). This CDR3 comprises 15 residues. The CDR3 loop is CATSSRASGPGEQYF. The CDR3 coding sequence is TGTGCCACCAGCAGCAGGGCTAGCGGTCCAGGGGAGCAGTACTTC.

This rearrangement joins TRBV5-6 to TRBJ2-3; D possibly corresponds to TRBD2 (6 bases). This CDR3 is built from 14 residues. V was shortened by 5 bases and J by 6 bases, with 16 bases between the two germline ends. Germline CDR1 reads SGHDT; CDR2 reads YYEEEE. CDR3 in amino acids: CASSLGLGGDTQYF. Here the CDR3 DNA reads TGTGCCAGCAGTTTAGGCCTAGGAGGGGATACGCAGTATTTT. The variable domain in full, with the rest retrieved from reference TRBV5-6 and TRBJ2-3, is DAGVTQSPTHLIKTRGQQVTLRCSPKSGHDTVSWYQQALGQGPQFIFQYYEEEERQRGNFPDRFSGHQFPNYSSELNVNALLLGDSALYLCASSLGLGGDTQYFGPGTRLTVL.

The CDR3 DNA reads TGTGCCAGCAGCTCCTACAGCCGCTCTGGGGCCAACGTCCTGACTTTC. It translates to CASSSYSRSGANVLTF. The chain couples TRBV7-9 to TRBJ2-6, with D uncertain. Trimming removed 4 bases at V and 0 bases at J, with 10 bases between. The CDR3 has 16 amino acids. Germline lookup yields CDR1 SEHNR and CDR2 FQNEAQ (reference sequence).

The J gene is TRBJ1-3, the V gene TRBV19, with D hard to call. Germline CDR1 reads LNHDA; CDR2 reads SQIVND (reference sequence). Deletions cut 4 bases from V and 4 bases from J, with 5 bases between. The length of the CDR3 is 12 residues. The CDR3 region is CASSTQGNTIYF. For the CDR3, the DNA is TGTGCCAGTAGTACTCAAGGAAACACCATATATTTT.

This sequence joins TRBV15 and TRBJ2-1; D possibly corresponds to TRBD2 (7 bases). CDR1 is LNHNV, CDR2 YYDKDF, per germline (reference sequence). Deletions cut 5 bases from V and 6 bases from J, with 17 bases between. The CDR3 spans 15 residues. The CDR3 loop reads CATSPTAGAVNEQFF. The CDR3 DNA is TGTGCCACCAGCCCCACGGCGGGGGCGGTCAATGAGCAGTTCTTC.

V is TRBV5-1 and J is TRBJ1-1; D unclear. With 0 bases removed from V and 5 bases from J, the gap between germline ends came to 8 bases. The germline gives CDR1 SGHRS, CDR2 YFSETQ. The CDR3 contains 13 residues. The CDR3 DNA reads as TGCGCCAGCAGCTTGGAAGGGTTTACTGAAGCTTTCTTT. Its translation is CASSLEGFTEAFF.

The chain uses TRBV5-6 and TRBJ1-1, with 7 bases identical to TRBD1. Trimming cost V 3 bases and J 1 base; bases outside gene matches: 3. CDR3 length: 14 amino acids. CDR1 SGHDT and CDR2 YYEEEE come from the germline V gene. The CDR3 is CASSSTGRNTEAFF. The CDR3 DNA sequence: TGTGCCAGCAGCTCGACAGGGAGGAACACTGAAGCTTTCTTT.

V and J are TRBV4-1 and TRBJ2-5, with 7 bases that match TRBD2. The length of the CDR3 is 15 residues. CDR1 MGHRA and CDR2 YSYEKL come from the germline V gene. The trim removed 1 base at V and 5 bases at J, leaving 7 bases unmatched. The CDR3 loop reads CASSQGGGREETQYF. In DNA form, the CDR3 reads TGCGCCAGCAGCCAAGGAGGAGGGCGGGAGGAGACCCAGTACTTC.

The chain combines TRBV7-3 with TRBJ2-5; D possibly matches TRBD1 or TRBD2 (5 bases each). CDR1 is SGHTA and CDR2 is FQGTGA in the germline V gene. This CDR3 comprises 15 residues. Deletions cut 0 bases from V and 4 bases from J, with 12 bases between. The CDR3: CASSLTPRAGETQYF. CDR3 nucleotides: TGTGCCAGCAGCTTAACCCCCAGGGCGGGAGAGACCCAGTACTTC.

The rearrangement uses TRBV7-6 and TRBJ1-4, with 7 bases matching TRBD1. The CDR3 covers 15 residues. Germline V gives CDR1 SGHVS, CDR2 FNYEAQ. Trimming cost V 5 bases and J 5 bases; bases outside gene matches: 8. The CDR3 nucleotides are TGTGCCAGCAGCCTTACAGGGGACCTAAATGAAAAACTGTTTTTT. As protein: CASSLTGDLNEKLFF.

The sample holds a few counts of this clone. The chain carries TRBV5-1 and TRBJ1-1; D may be TRBD1 (6 bases). Germline V gene sequence: CDR1 SGHRS, CDR2 YFSETQ. Trimming stripped 4 bases from V and 1 base from J, with 17 bases between. CDR3 size: 16 residues. In DNA form, the CDR3 reads TGCGCCAGCAGCACCCTTCCGGGACACCAGAACACTGAAGCTTTCTTT. Its protein product is CASSTLPGHQNTEAFF.

The chain couples TRBV28 to TRBJ2-7, with TRBD2 matching over 9 bases. Unmatched junction bases numbered 8, after V lost 3 bases and J lost 5 bases. This CDR3 has 15 amino acids. The germline CDR1 and CDR2 sequences are MDHEN and SYDVKM. The chain's CDR3 is CASSFNLAGPDEQYF. CDR3 sequence (DNA): TGTGCCAGCAGTTTTAACCTAGCGGGGCCTGACGAGCAGTACTTC.

CDR3 sequence (DNA): TGCGCCAGCAGCCAACAGCAGGGTAAAGCAGTTGAAAAACTGTTTTTT. This translates into CASSQQQGKAVEKLFF. The chain has TRBV4-1 and TRBJ1-4; tentatively, D is TRBD1 (5 bases). V shed 2 bases and J shed 7 bases, with 17 bases lying between them. The length of the CDR3 is 16 residues. Looked up from germline, CDR1 is MGHRA and CDR2 is YSYEKL.